This T cell receptor beta chain stems from a study of radiation and T cells in renal cell carcinoma. At the level of the study: Nephrectomy followed 15 Gy stereotactic body radiation by 4 weeks.

Stated time point: blood 2 weeks post-SBRT. Treatment given: 15 Gy SBRT to primary tumor, nephrectomy 4 weeks later. Using immunoSEQ multiplex PCR, the repertoire was profiled, and TCRdb retains in-frame clones only, with some absent. Here the sample spans 100,000 to 150,000 clones, approximately 80% being singletons. The V and J ends lost 0 bases and 5 bases respectively, with 11 bases between them. This CDR3 spans 15 amino acids. Germline V gene lookup returns CDR1 LNHDA and CDR2 SQIVND (reference sequence). The chain uses TRBV19 and TRBJ2-1; D may be TRBD1 (5 bases). Here the sequenced sample was blood, taken from a patient whose treatment included radiotherapy and nephrectomy. This receptor was obtained from a woman aged 60-75 years with renal cell carcinoma. CDR3 region: CASSIDRPGNNEQFF. The CDR3 nucleotides read TGTGCCAGTAGTATAGATCGTCCAGGGAACAATGAGCAGTTCTTC.